The rows below give T cell receptor beta chains drawn from one sample of a study of T cells in Graves' hyperthyroidism and ophthalmopathy. Via MiXCR, TCRdb re-called the multiplex PCR reads, giving one row per CDR3 protein. The sample has about 380,000 distinct CDR3 sequences, around an eighth seen once. The specimen was blood. Receptors were obtained from a man aged 25-40 years with Graves' hyperthyroidism that later progressed to Graves' ophthalmopathy. The CDR3 runs from the conserved cysteine through the conserved F or W. The order of the fields is clone size, V gene, D gene, J gene, CDR3 protein, CDR3 DNA. The D gene is left open where the match is weak. Not all rows give a size; the values are once, few, many and, for expanded clones, a class.

many	TRBV11-3	-	TRBJ2-1	CASSLDLPQGKFF	TGTGCCAGCAGCTTAGACCTACCCCAGGGAAAGTTCTTC
many	TRBV15	-	TRBJ2-7	CATSRLERGGYEQYF	TGTGCCACCAGCAGACTAGAGAGGGGAGGTTACGAGCAGTACTTC
many	TRBV12-3/TRBV12-4	-	TRBJ1-2	CASSLRRLGGYTF	TGTGCCAGCAGTCTACGGCGTCTCGGTGGCTACACCTTC
many	TRBV20-1	-	TRBJ1-5	CSATDNSNQPQHF	TGCAGTGCTACGGATAATAGCAATCAGCCCCAGCATTTT
few	TRBV3-1	-	TRBJ2-1	CASSQGAGLHNEQFF	TGTGCCAGCAGCCAAGGGGCGGGGCTGCACAATGAGCAGTTCTTC
few	TRBV9	TRBD2	TRBJ2-7	CASSSRDSGGASYEQYF	TGTGCCAGCAGCTCCCGTGATAGCGGGGGGGCCTCCTACGAGCAGTACTTC
few	TRBV15	-	TRBJ2-7	CATSRDMGVSYEQYF	TGTGCCACCAGCAGAGATATGGGGGTCTCCTACGAGCAGTACTTC
few	TRBV12-3/TRBV12-4	TRBD2	TRBJ2-3	CANSLARGRLAGVRDTQYF	TGTGCCAACAGTTTAGCGCGGGGCCGACTAGCGGGGGTGCGAGATACGCAGTATTTT
many	TRBV2	TRBD1	TRBJ1-2	CASRGPGTGFYGYTF	TGTGCCAGCAGGGGTCCCGGGACAGGGTTCTATGGCTACACCTTC
many	TRBV5-1	TRBD1	TRBJ1-1	CASSLSGTGPMNTEAFF	TGCGCCAGCAGCTTGTCCGGGACAGGGCCTATGAACACTGAAGCTTTCTTT
many	TRBV27	TRBD2	TRBJ2-1	CASSLSGTSGYNEQFF	TGTGCCAGCAGTTTGTCTGGGACTAGCGGGTACAATGAGCAGTTCTTC
many	TRBV12-3/TRBV12-4	-	TRBJ1-2	CASSLGGRGANGYTF	TGTGCCAGCAGTTTAGGGGGCAGGGGTGCAAATGGCTACACCTTC
few	TRBV19	TRBD1	TRBJ1-6	CASTMDRGSSPLHF	TGTGCCAGTACCATGGACAGGGGGAGCTCACCCCTCCACTTT
-	TRBV30	-	TRBJ1-4	CAWTLGSTNEKLFF	TGTGCCTGGACCCTGGGAAGCACTAATGAAAAACTGTTTTTT
many	TRBV30	-	TRBJ2-7	CAWSADSYEQYF	TGTGCCTGGAGTGCAGACTCCTACGAGCAGTACTTC
many	TRBV5-1	TRBD1	TRBJ2-1	CASSLDQGARNEQFF	TGCGCCAGCAGCTTGGATCAGGGGGCGCGCAATGAGCAGTTCTTC
-	TRBV7-3	-	TRBJ1-4	CASSPPGQGMKNCFF	-
many	TRBV3-1	-	TRBJ1-1	CASSQDLQWNTEAFF	TGTGCCAGCAGCCAAGATCTACAGTGGAACACTGAAGCTTTCTTT
few	TRBV11-2	-	TRBJ1-1	CASSPEGYGTEAFF	TGTGCCAGCAGCCCAGAGGGGTACGGGACTGAAGCTTTCTTT
-	TRBV28	-	TRBJ1-4	CASSPGDTEKLFF	TGTGCCAGCAGCCCTGGGGACACTGAAAAACTGTTTTTT
-	TRBV27	TRBD1	TRBJ2-7	CASSRTGAPSLTYEQYF	TGTGCCAGCAGTCGGACAGGGGCCCCCTCACTTACCTACGAGCAGTACTTC
-	TRBV6-1	TRBD1	TRBJ2-5	CASNRQGWGETQYF	TGTGCCAGCAACCGACAGGGCTGGGGAGAGACCCAGTACTTC
few	TRBV30	TRBD1	TRBJ1-2	CAWRAGGGRIYGYTF	TGTGCCTGGAGAGCAGGGGGCGGACGTATTTATGGCTACACCTTC
many	TRBV6-1	-	TRBJ1-2	CASSEAGDYGYTF	TGTGCCAGCAGTGAAGCAGGGGACTATGGCTACACCTTC
-	TRBV5-1	TRBD2	TRBJ2-5	CASSSLPGLEGETQYF	TGCGCCAGCAGCTCCTTACCGGGACTAGAAGGAGAGACCCAGTACTTC
many	TRBV28	-	TRBJ1-4	CASSLGKGGEKLFF	TGTGCCAGCAGTTTAGGAAAGGGGGGTGAAAAACTGTTTTTT
many	TRBV28	-	TRBJ1-2	CASSSLWAVDHSNYGYTF	TGTGCCAGCAGTTCGCTATGGGCCGTGGATCATTCTAACTATGGCTACACCTTC
many	TRBV11-2	TRBD1	TRBJ1-3	CASSHYRGRGNTIYF	TGTGCCAGCAGCCACTACAGGGGTCGTGGAAACACCATATATTTT
-	TRBV5-1	-	TRBJ2-2	CASSEGPNTGELFF	TGCGCCAGCAGCGAGGGGCCAAACACCGGGGAGCTGTTTTTT
many	TRBV19	TRBD2	TRBJ2-3	CASSMRTSGGESTDTQYF	TGTGCCAGTAGTATGCGGACTAGCGGGGGGGAAAGCACAGATACGCAGTATTTT
few	TRBV7-9	TRBD1	TRBJ2-7	CASSSPGQGLSYEQYF	TGTGCCAGCAGCTCGCCGGGACAGGGACTTTCCTACGAGCAGTACTTC
many	TRBV7-2	-	TRBJ1-1	CASSLVVRGGTEAFF	TGTGCCAGCAGCTTAGTTGTTCGGGGCGGCACTGAAGCTTTCTTT
few	TRBV29-1	TRBD2	TRBJ2-1	CSVERGSMGNEQFF	TGCAGCGTTGAGCGGGGGTCGATGGGGAATGAGCAGTTCTTC
many	TRBV6-1	TRBD1	TRBJ1-6	CASTPGQYNSPLHF	TGTGCCAGCACTCCGGGACAGTATAATTCACCCCTCCACTTT
many	TRBV7-9	-	TRBJ2-7	CASSDRDVGEQYF	TGTGCCAGCAGCGACCGGGACGTCGGAGAGCAGTACTTC
many	TRBV7-8	-	TRBJ2-2	CASSLVGDQSMELFF	TGTGCCAGCAGCTTAGTAGGGGACCAGTCCATGGAGCTGTTTTTT
few	TRBV5-1	TRBD1	TRBJ1-1	CASSTNPQGAFEGEAFF	TGCGCCAGCAGTACGAACCCACAGGGGGCTTTTGAGGGGGAAGCTTTCTTT
-	TRBV4-1	TRBD2	TRBJ2-5	CASSKGLAGEETQYF	TGCGCCAGCAGCAAAGGACTAGCGGGAGAAGAGACCCAGTACTTC
many	TRBV18	TRBD1	TRBJ1-1	CASSPLDRMNTEAFF	TGTGCCAGCTCACCCTTGGACAGGATGAACACTGAAGCTTTCTTT
few	TRBV6-6	-	TRBJ2-1	CASSYNRYNEQFF	TGTGCCAGCAGTTACAATCGGTACAATGAGCAGTTCTTC
many	TRBV24-1	-	TRBJ2-1	CATSAGTHRYNEQFF	TGTGCCACCAGTGCCGGGACACACCGTTACAATGAGCAGTTCTTC
many	TRBV28	-	TRBJ2-1	CASSFSGAPRNEQFF	TGTGCCAGCAGTTTTTCGGGGGCCCCTAGAAATGAGCAGTTCTTC
few	TRBV24-1	-	TRBJ1-4	CATSDPGPGEKLFF	TGTGCCACCAGTGATCCGGGCCCAGGTGAAAAACTGTTTTTT
-	TRBV24-1	TRBD1	TRBJ1-5	CAVGQGSNQPQHF	TGTGCCGTCGGACAGGGAAGCAATCAGCCCCAGCATTTT
-	TRBV6-1	TRBD1	TRBJ1-3	CASTDGQGGYGNTIYF	TGTGCCAGCACCGACGGGCAGGGGGGATACGGAAACACCATATATTTT
many	TRBV28	-	TRBJ2-3	CASSFGGSGQNTQYF	TGTGCCAGCAGTTTTGGAGGGTCGGGACAGAATACGCAGTATTTT
many	TRBV28	TRBD1	TRBJ1-4	CASSLEGQKNEKLFF	TGTGCCAGCAGTTTAGAGGGACAGAAGAATGAAAAACTGTTTTTT
-	TRBV11-1	-	TRBJ1-4	CASSSPTDRTNEKLLF	TGTGCCAGCAGCTCACCCACTGACAGGACTAATGAAAAACTGCTTTTT
few	TRBV19	-	TRBJ1-1	CASKDRGRVNTEAFF	TGTGCCAGTAAAGACCGGGGGCGGGTGAACACTGAAGCTTTCTTT
few	TRBV6-2/TRBV6-3	-	TRBJ1-2	CASSCTGESYGYTF	TGTGCCAGCAGTTGCACCGGGGAGAGCTATGGCTACACCTTC
-	TRBV5-1	TRBD2	TRBJ2-5	CASSPGTAGGEETQYF	TGCGCCAGCAGCCCCGGGACTGCCGGGGGGGAAGAGACCCAGTACTTC
-	TRBV6-2/TRBV6-3	-	TRBJ1-5	CASRSNRAWGNQPQHF	TGTGCCAGCAGGTCAAACAGAGCTTGGGGCAATCAGCCCCAGCATTTT
-	TRBV4-1	-	TRBJ1-5	CASRQDRNSNQPQHF	TGCGCCAGCAGACAGGACAGAAATAGCAATCAGCCCCAGCATTTT
-	TRBV6-2/TRBV6-3	TRBD2	TRBJ2-7	CASSPGTSVRRAYEQYF	TGTGCCAGCAGCCCCGGGACTAGCGTTCGGAGGGCCTACGAGCAGTACTTC
-	TRBV6-2/TRBV6-3	TRBD2	TRBJ2-1	CASSFGTSQFF	TGTGCCAGCAGTTTCGGGACTAGCCAGTTCTTC
many	TRBV27	-	TRBJ2-3	CASNQGSTSTDTQYF	TGTGCCAGCAATCAGGGTTCAACTAGCACAGATACGCAGTATTTT
many	TRBV12-3/TRBV12-4	-	TRBJ1-5	CASSLGPRGNQPQHF	TGTGCCAGCAGTTTGGGCCCTAGGGGGAATCAGCCCCAGCATTTT
many	TRBV20-1	-	TRBJ2-7	CSALDRNRYYEQYF	TGCAGTGCTTTAGACAGAAATAGGTACTACGAGCAGTACTTC
many	TRBV27	-	TRBJ2-5	CASSFRPPGTQYF	TGTGCCAGCAGTTTTCGCCCTCCGGGAACCCAGTACTTC
few	TRBV5-1	-	TRBJ2-2	CASSLQTVNTGELFF	TGCGCCAGCAGCTTGCAAACGGTAAACACCGGGGAGCTGTTTTTT